Included here is one T cell receptor (beta chain) sequence, with context. CDR3 length: 14 residues. Germline V gives CDR1 SGHDT, CDR2 YYEEEE. The trim removed 3 bases at V and 3 bases at J, leaving 4 bases unmatched. The data originate from a study of shared clonotypes between healthy human individuals. The test was conducted at deep level. Assay used: immunoSEQ multiplex PCR; TCRdb lists only in-frame clones, some missing. This sample has 1.5 million to 2.5 million clones, with approximately 95% found just once. It was CD45RO-negative cells, positively selected for CCR7, that made up naive CD8 cells, with terminally differentiated effector memory CD45RA+ cells excluded.

V and J are TRBV5-6 and TRBJ2-5, with TRBD1 matching 8 bases. Sequences were obtained from naive CD8+ T cells sorted from blood. This receptor was taken from a man in his late teens or twenties in good health. The CDR3 DNA reads as TGTGCCAGCAGCTACCTGGGACAGGAAGAGACCCAGTACTTC. This codes for CASSYLGQEETQYF.